This is a list of T cell receptor beta chains from one sample in a study of early T cells in non-severe SARS-CoV-2 infection. TCRdb reprocessed the 5' RACE reads with MiXCR, giving one entry per CDR3 protein. Of about 49,000 distinct CDR3 sequences listed, about 6% were seen once; the top ten hold approximately 2.6%. The source material was whole blood, sampled at baseline. These TCRs come from an adult who was a healthcare worker with PCR-confirmed SARS-CoV-2 infection or an uninfected control (not recorded which). The CDR3 runs from the conserved cysteine through the conserved F or W. A D gene is named only where the DNA matches it firmly. Size is stated for part of the rows, as once, few or many counts, or as a class when the clone is expanded.

clone size,V gene,D gene,J gene,CDR3 protein,CDR3 DNA
few,TRBV6-1,NA,TRBJ1-3,CASSEAFANSGNTIYF,TGTGCCAGCAGTGAAGCTTTTGCCAACTCTGGAAACACCATATATTTT
NA,TRBV20-1,NA,TRBJ1-5,CSARAGNQPQHF,TGCAGTGCTAGGGCCGGCAATCAGCCCCAGCATTTT
many,TRBV5-4,NA,TRBJ2-5,CASSSDNRPTGFRETQYF,TGTGCCAGCAGCTCCGATAACCGCCCCACAGGGTTTAGAGAGACCCAGTACTTC
few,TRBV5-1,NA,TRBJ2-3,CASSLGDDTDTQYF,TGCGCCAGCAGCTTGGGGGACGACACAGATACGCAGTATTTT
NA,TRBV9,NA,TRBJ2-2,CASSGVPDPTNTGELFF,TGTGCCAGCAGCGGCGTTCCGGACCCGACGAACACCGGGGAGCTGTTTTTT
many,TRBV7-8,NA,TRBJ1-1,CASSPAGIGTEAFF,TGTGCCAGCAGCCCAGCGGGGATAGGGACTGAAGCTTTCTTT
NA,TRBV27,NA,TRBJ2-3,CASIEGGDTDTQYF,TGTGCCAGCATAGAGGGGGGGGACACAGATACGCAGTATTTT
many,TRBV6-1,NA,TRBJ1-1,CASSERPNRDTEAFF,TGTGCCAGCAGTGAAAGACCAAACAGGGACACTGAAGCTTTCTTT
many,TRBV7-2,TRBD1,TRBJ2-7,CASSLQGALTSYEQYF,TGTGCCAGCAGCCTACAGGGGGCGTTGACATCCTACGAGCAGTACTTC
NA,TRBV5-1,NA,TRBJ1-1,CASSLWASSINTEAFF,TGCGCCAGCAGCTTGTGGGCGAGCTCAATCAACACTGAAGCTTTCTTT
many,TRBV11-2,TRBD1,TRBJ2-1,CASSLVLDRGRVEQFF,TGTGCCAGCAGCCTCGTCCTTGACAGGGGACGCGTTGAGCAGTTCTTC
many,TRBV7-8,NA,TRBJ2-3,CASSYRAATGTDTQYF,TGTGCCAGCAGCTACCGAGCGGCGACGGGCACAGATACGCAGTATTTT
many,TRBV28,TRBD1,TRBJ2-3,CASSRRTGVEVDTQYF,TGTGCCAGCAGTCGCAGGACAGGGGTAGAGGTAGATACGCAGTATTTT
NA,TRBV9,TRBD1,TRBJ1-4,CASSVGATGTGSEKLFF,TGTGCCAGCAGCGTTGGGGCAACCGGGACAGGGAGTGAAAAACTGTTTTTT
few,TRBV5-1,NA,TRBJ1-1,CASSLGGQRGVNTEAFF,TGCGCCAGCAGCTTGGGGGGGCAAAGGGGCGTAAACACTGAAGCTTTCTTT
many,TRBV5-1,NA,TRBJ1-4,CASSLGPAITNEKLFF,TGCGCCAGCAGTCTGGGGCCAGCTATAACTAATGAAAAACTGTTTTTT
many,TRBV4-2,NA,TRBJ2-5,CASSGERGGEDDETQYF,TGTGCCAGCAGCGGAGAGAGAGGGGGAGAAGACGATGAGACCCAGTACTTC
many,TRBV5-6,TRBD1,TRBJ1-2,CASSLQGDYGYTF,TGTGCCAGCAGCTTACAGGGGGACTATGGCTACACCTTC
many,TRBV27,TRBD1,TRBJ2-7,CASSLNGDRGDEQYF,TGTGCCAGCAGTTTGAACGGGGACAGGGGAGACGAGCAGTACTTC
many,TRBV2,TRBD1,TRBJ2-2,CASSELTGGPNTGELFF,TGTGCCAGCAGTGAGTTGACAGGGGGCCCGAACACCGGGGAGCTGTTTTTT
few,TRBV7-2,TRBD1,TRBJ2-3,CASSPDRGKTDTQYF,TGTGCCAGCAGCCCCGACAGGGGGAAAACAGATACGCAGTATTTT
NA,TRBV14,NA,TRBJ2-1,CASSPMNRASGADEQFF,TGTGCCAGCAGCCCTATGAACCGGGCTAGTGGTGCGGATGAGCAGTTCTTC
few,TRBV6-6,NA,TRBJ2-1,CASRDNEQFF,TGTGCCAGCCGGGACAATGAGCAGTTCTTC
few,TRBV21-1,NA,TRBJ1-4,CASRKQVPTLFF,TGTGCCAGCAGGAAACAGGTCCCAACACTGTTTTTT
many,TRBV11-2,NA,TRBJ2-2,CASSLTAGWAGELFF,TGTGCCAGCAGCTTGACGGCAGGATGGGCCGGGGAGCTGTTTTTT
NA,TRBV7-2,NA,TRBJ2-7,CASSLVAEQYF,TGTGCCAGCAGCTTAGTAGCCGAGCAGTACTTC
NA,TRBV6-5,NA,TRBJ2-7,CASSYSLGGSGSYEQYF,TGTGCCAGCAGTTACTCGTTGGGGGGCTCCGGCTCCTACGAGCAGTACTTC
many,TRBV10-3,NA,TRBJ1-2,CAISRQANYGYTF,TGTGCCATCAGCCGACAGGCTAACTATGGCTACACCTTC
NA,TRBV4-1,NA,TRBJ2-3,CASSQDHLSGLSTDTQYF,TGCGCCAGCAGCCAAGATCATCTAAGCGGTTTAAGCACAGATACGCAGTATTTT
few,TRBV6-4,NA,TRBJ2-6,CASSAASGANVLTF,TGTGCCAGCTCGGCCGCCTCTGGGGCCAACGTCCTGACTTTC
many,TRBV6-2/TRBV6-3,NA,TRBJ2-3,CASSSGDTQYF,TGTGCCAGCAGTTCAGGGGATACGCAGTATTTT
NA,TRBV25-1,TRBD1,TRBJ2-7,CATGTGGPTYEQYF,TGTGCCACTGGGACAGGGGGCCCAACCTACGAGCAGTACTTC
NA,TRBV5-1,TRBD2,TRBJ2-7,CASSLDLAAYEQYF,TGCGCCAGCAGCTTGGACCTAGCGGCTTACGAGCAGTACTTC
many,TRBV3-1,TRBD2,TRBJ2-3,CASSPGGGGADTQYF,TGTGCCAGCAGCCCCGGAGGCGGGGGGGCGGATACGCAGTATTTT
NA,TRBV7-2,NA,TRBJ1-1,CASSWDVMNTEAFF,TGTGCCAGCAGCTGGGACGTTATGAACACTGAAGCTTTCTTT